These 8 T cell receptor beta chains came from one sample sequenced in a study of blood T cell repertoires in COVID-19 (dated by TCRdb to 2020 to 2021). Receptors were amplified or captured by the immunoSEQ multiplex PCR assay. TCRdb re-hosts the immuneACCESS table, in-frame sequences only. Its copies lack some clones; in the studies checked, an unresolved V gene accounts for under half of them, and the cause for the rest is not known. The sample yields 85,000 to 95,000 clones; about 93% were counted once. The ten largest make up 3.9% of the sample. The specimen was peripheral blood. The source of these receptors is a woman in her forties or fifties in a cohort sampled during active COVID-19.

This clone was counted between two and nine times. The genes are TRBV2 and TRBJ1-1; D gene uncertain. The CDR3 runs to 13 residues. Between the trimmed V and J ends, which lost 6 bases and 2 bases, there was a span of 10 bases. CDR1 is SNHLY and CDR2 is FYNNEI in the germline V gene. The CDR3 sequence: CASSVLGNTEAFF. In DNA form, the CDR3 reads TGTGCCAGCAGCGTGTTGGGCAACACTGAAGCTTTCTTT.

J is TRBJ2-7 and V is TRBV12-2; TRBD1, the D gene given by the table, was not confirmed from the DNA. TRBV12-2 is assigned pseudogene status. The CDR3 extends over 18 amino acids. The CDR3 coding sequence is TGTGCAAGTCGCTTAGTCCTAGGGGGGACAGTAAAGCCGTACGAGCAGTACTTC. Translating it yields CASRLVLGGTVKPYEQYF.

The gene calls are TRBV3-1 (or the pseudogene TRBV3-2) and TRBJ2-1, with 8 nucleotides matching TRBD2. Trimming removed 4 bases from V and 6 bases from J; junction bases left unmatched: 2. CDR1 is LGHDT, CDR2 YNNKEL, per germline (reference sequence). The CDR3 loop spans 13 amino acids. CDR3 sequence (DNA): TGTGCCAGCAGCCTTAGCGGGGTCAATGAGCAGTTCTTC. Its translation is CASSLSGVNEQFF.

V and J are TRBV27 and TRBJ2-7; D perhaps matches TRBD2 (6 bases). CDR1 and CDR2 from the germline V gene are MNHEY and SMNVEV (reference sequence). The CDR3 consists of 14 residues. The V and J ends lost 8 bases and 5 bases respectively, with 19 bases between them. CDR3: CASRGVGSYNEQYF. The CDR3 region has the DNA TGTGCCAGCCGCGGGGTCGGGAGTTATAACGAGCAGTACTTC.

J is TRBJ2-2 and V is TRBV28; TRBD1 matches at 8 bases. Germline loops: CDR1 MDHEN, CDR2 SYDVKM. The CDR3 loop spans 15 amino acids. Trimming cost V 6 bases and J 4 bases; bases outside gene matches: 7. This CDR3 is CASRMGGQVTGELFF. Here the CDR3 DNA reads TGTGCCAGCAGGATGGGGGGACAGGTCACCGGGGAGCTGTTTTTT.

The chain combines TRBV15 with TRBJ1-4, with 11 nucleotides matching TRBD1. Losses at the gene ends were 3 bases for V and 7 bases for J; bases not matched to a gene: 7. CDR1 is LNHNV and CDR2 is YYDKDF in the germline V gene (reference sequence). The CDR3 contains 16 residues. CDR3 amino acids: CATSRSGQGATEKLFF. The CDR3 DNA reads TGTGCCACCAGCAGGTCCGGACAGGGGGCCACTGAAAAACTGTTTTTT.

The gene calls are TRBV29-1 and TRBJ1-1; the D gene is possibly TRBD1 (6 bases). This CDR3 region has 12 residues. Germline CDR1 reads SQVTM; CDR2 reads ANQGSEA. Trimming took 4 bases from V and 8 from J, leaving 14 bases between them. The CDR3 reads CSVAQGRAEAFF. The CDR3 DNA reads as TGCAGCGTTGCCCAGGGGCGGGCGGAAGCTTTCTTT.

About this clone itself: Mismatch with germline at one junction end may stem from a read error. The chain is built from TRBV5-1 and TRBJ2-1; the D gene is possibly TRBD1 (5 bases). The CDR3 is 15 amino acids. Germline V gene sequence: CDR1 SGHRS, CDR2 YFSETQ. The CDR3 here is CASTVTGISYHEQFF. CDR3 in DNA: TGCGCCAGCACCGTCACAGGAATCTCCTACCATGAGCAGTTCTTC.